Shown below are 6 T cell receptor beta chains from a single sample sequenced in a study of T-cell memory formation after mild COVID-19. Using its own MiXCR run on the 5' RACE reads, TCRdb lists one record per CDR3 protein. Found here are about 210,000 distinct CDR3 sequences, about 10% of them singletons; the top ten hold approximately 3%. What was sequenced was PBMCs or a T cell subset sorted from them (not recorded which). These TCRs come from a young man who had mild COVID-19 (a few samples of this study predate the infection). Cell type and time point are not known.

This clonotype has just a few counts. CDR3 loop: CAWSVQGGSRGPQHF. The CDR3, as DNA: TGTGCCTGGAGTGTACAGGGGGGATCCAGGGGGCCCCAGCATTTT. The chain couples TRBV30 to TRBJ1-5; 8 nucleotides line up with TRBD1. The CDR3 covers 15 residues. Germline V gene lookup returns CDR1 GTSNPN and CDR2 SVGIG (reference sequence). Unmatched junction bases numbered 10, after V lost 0 bases and J lost 9 bases.

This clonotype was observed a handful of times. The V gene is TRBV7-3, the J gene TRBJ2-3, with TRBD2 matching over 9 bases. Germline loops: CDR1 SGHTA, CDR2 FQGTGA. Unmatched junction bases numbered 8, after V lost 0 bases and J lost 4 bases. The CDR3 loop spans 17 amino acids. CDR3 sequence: CASSLTIGGGAADTQYF. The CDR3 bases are TGTGCCAGCAGCTTAACGATAGGCGGGGGGGCCGCAGATACGCAGTATTTT.

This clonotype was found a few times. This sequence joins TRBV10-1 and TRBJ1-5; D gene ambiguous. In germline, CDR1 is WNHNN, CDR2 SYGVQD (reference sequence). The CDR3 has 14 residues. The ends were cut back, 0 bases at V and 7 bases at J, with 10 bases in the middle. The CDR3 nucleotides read TGCGCCAGCAGTGAGTCGGGGTTTGGACAGCCCCAGCATTTT. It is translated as CASSESGFGQPQHF.

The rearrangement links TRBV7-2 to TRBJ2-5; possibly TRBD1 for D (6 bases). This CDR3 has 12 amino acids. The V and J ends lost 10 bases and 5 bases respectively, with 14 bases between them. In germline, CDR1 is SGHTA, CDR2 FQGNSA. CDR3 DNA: TGTGCCATTACAGGGTCTGGCGAGACCCAGTACTTC. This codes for CAITGSGETQYF.

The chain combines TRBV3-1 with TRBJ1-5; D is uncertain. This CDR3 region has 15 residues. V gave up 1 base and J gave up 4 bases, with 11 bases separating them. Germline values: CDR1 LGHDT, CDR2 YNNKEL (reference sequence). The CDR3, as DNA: TGTGCCAGCAGCCAAGCACCCGGACGAAATCAGCCCCAGCATTTT. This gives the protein CASSQAPGRNQPQHF.

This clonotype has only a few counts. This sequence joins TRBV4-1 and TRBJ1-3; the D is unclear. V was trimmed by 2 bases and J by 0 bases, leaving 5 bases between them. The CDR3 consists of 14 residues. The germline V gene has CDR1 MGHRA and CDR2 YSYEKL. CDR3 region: CASSQPNSGNTIYF. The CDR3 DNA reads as TGCGCCAGCAGCCAACCCAACTCTGGAAACACCATATATTTT.